This T cell receptor beta chain emerged from a study of CXCR3-negative and CXCR3-positive naive CD8 T cells. Germline V gives CDR1 SQVTM, CDR2 ANQGSEA. The CDR3 sequence is 13 residues long. UMI-tagged TRB cDNA libraries were built via 5' RACE. TCRdb reprocessed the 5' RACE reads and reports one entry per CDR3 protein, with no DNA. The listing contains 6,500 to 7,500 distinct CDR3 sequences. The V and J genes are TRBV29-1 and TRBJ1-1; TCRdb calls TRBD1, which cannot be checked without DNA. This clonotype was sampled from a human donor in good health. Some clones in this sample may be carry-over from other donors' samples. What was sequenced was naive CXCR3- CD8+ T cells from blood. Noted subset: CD45RO-CCR7+CD27+CD95- naive CD8+ T cells lacking CXCR3 (TNR3-). Here the CDR3 reads CSAYTGGITEAFF.